These 8 T cell receptor beta chains were sequenced from one sample in a study of cytomegalovirus exposure and HLA in healthy donors (dated by TCRdb to about 2017). The library was obtained by the immunoSEQ multiplex PCR assay. For the multiplex PCR, a mixture combining 60 forward primers for TCR Vbeta segments and 13 reverse primers for TCR Jbeta segments was used. This immuneACCESS table, as held by TCRdb, lists in-frame sequences with V and J called but not all clones. Of the missing ones, under half trace to an unresolved V gene in checked studies; the others have no known cause. For this sample there are more than 150,000 clones; roughly 77% appear just once. The ten largest clones take up about 2.1% of the sample. The source material was PBMCs. These TCRs come from a woman in her 30s in good health and CMV-seronegative.

The chain has TRBV29-1 and TRBJ1-1, with D possibly matching TRBD1 (5 bases). Germline V gene data show CDR1 as SQVTM and CDR2 as ANQGSEA. Trimming pared 2 bases from V and 6 bases from J, leaving 10 bases between. The CDR3 is 12 residues long. This chain's CDR3 is CSVEKGLPEAFF. DNA for the CDR3: TGCAGCGTTGAAAAGGGGTTACCTGAAGCTTTCTTT.

This clone was counted a single time. This sequence joins TRBV6-5 and TRBJ1-2, with 7 bases fitting TRBD1. CDR1 is MNHEY, CDR2 SVGAGI, per germline. This CDR3 contains 13 residues. V lost 3 bases and J lost 4; bases outside the gene matches: 2. The chain's CDR3 is CASSYDRVYGYTF. In DNA, the CDR3 is TGTGCCAGCAGTTATGACAGGGTCTATGGCTACACCTTC.

The DNA for the CDR3 is TGTGCCAGCAGCTTAGTTTCGGGGGCTGAAGCTTTCTTT. Its protein product is CASSLVSGAEAFF. V gene TRBV7-8 combines with J gene TRBJ1-1; D is possibly TRBD1 (5 bases). Trimming removed 1 base from V and 6 bases from J, with 9 bases in between. The CDR3 totals 13 residues. Germline CDR1 is SGHVS and CDR2 is FQNEAQ. The complete variable domain, with remaining parts taken from reference TRBV7-8 and TRBJ1-1, reads GAGVSQSPRYKVAKRGQDVALRCDPISGHVSLFWYQQALGQGPEFLTYFQNEAQLDKSGLPSDRFFAERPEGSVSTLKIQRTQQEDSAVYLCASSLVSGAEAFFGQGTRLTVV.

The J gene is TRBJ1-3, the V gene TRBV19; 7 nucleotides match TRBD1. Germline assignment: CDR1 LNHDA and CDR2 SQIVND (reference sequence). J was trimmed by 4 bases and V by 9 bases; bases with no gene match: 6. This CDR3 spans 13 amino acids. The CDR3: CASDRDHGNTIYF. The CDR3 DNA reads as TGTGCCAGCGACAGGGATCACGGAAACACCATATATTTT.

The chain joins TRBV10-2 to TRBJ1-1, with 7 nucleotides matching TRBD1. J was trimmed by 1 base and V by 4 bases; bases with no gene match: 3. CDR3 size: 14 residues. CDR1 is WSHSY and CDR2 is SAAADI in the germline V gene. DNA of the CDR3: TGCGCCAGCAGTGGGACAGGAGCGAACACTGAAGCTTTCTTT. Translation: CASSGTGANTEAFF.

This sequence joins TRBV7-7 and TRBJ2-5; D is possibly TRBD1 (5 bases). The CDR3 runs to 16 residues. Germline V lookup: CDR1 SSHAT, CDR2 FNYEAQ (reference sequence). The V end lost 5 bases, the J end lost 0 bases, and 16 bases lay between the germline ends. CDR3 nucleotides: TGTGCCAGCAGCCACGCAGGACACTTAGACCAAGAGACCCAGTACTTC. Its protein is CASSHAGHLDQETQYF.

This clone was counted a few times. The V call is TRBV27, the J call TRBJ1-2, with TRBD1 matching over 7 bases. V lost 0 bases to trimming and J lost 8 bases; unmatched junction nucleotides: 6. CDR1 and CDR2 (germline): MNHEY, SMNVEV (reference sequence). This CDR3 has 14 amino acids. The CDR3 DNA sequence: TGTGCCAGCAGTTTATCGGGCAGGGGGAGAGGCTACACCTTC. It translates to CASSLSGRGRGYTF.

This clone was seen just once. This sequence joins TRBV6-5 and TRBJ2-2; 11 bases match TRBD1. The CDR3 has 13 residues. J gave up 6 bases and V 6 bases, and 0 bases lay outside the gene matches. In germline, CDR1 is MNHEY, CDR2 SVGAGI. CDR3 amino acids: CASRGQGAGELFF. CDR3 nucleotide sequence: TGTGCCAGCAGGGGACAGGGGGCCGGGGAGCTGTTTTTT.